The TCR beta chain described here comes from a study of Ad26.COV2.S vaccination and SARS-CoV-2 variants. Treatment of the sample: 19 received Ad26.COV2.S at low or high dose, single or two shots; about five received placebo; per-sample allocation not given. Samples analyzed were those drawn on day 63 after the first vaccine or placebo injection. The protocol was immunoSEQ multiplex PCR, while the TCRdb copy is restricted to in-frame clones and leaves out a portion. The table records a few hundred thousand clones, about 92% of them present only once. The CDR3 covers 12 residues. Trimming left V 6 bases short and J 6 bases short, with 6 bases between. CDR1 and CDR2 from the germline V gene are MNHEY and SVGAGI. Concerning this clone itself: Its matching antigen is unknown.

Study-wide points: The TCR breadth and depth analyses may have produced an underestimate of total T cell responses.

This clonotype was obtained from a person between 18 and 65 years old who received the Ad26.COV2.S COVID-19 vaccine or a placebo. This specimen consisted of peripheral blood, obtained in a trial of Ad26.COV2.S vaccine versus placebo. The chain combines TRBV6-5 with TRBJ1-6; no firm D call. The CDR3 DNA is TGTGCCAGCAGGGACGGTAATTCACCCCTCCACTTT. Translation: CASRDGNSPLHF.